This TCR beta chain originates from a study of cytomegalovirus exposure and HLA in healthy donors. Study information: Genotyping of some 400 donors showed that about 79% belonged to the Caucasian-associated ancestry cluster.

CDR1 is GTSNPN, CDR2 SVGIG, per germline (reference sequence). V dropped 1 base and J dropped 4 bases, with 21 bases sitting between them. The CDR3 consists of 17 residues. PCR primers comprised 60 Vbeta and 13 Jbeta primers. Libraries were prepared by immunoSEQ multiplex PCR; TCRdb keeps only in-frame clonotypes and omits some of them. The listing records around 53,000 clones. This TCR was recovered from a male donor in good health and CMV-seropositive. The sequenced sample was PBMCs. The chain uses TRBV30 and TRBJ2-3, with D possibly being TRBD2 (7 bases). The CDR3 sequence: CAWSGPGGGGSADTQYF. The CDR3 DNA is TGTGCCTGGAGTGGGCCTGGGGGCGGGGGTAGCGCAGATACGCAGTATTTT.